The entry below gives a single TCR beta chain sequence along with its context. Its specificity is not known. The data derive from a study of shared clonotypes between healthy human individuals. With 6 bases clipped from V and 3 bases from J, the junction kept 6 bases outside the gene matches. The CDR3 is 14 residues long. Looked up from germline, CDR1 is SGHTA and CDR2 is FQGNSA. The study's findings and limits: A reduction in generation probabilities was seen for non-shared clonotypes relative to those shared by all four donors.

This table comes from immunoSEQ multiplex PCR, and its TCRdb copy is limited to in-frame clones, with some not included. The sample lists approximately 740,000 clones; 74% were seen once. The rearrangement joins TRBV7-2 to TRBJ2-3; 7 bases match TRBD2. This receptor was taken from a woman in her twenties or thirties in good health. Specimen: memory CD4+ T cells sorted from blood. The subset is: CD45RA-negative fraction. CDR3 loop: CASRGGLATDTQYF. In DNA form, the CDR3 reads TGTGCCAGCAGGGGGGGGTTAGCAACAGATACGCAGTATTTT.